One sample yielded the 4 T cell receptor beta chains listed below, sequenced in a study of patients and donors after allogeneic stem cell transplantation. A single record per CDR3 protein comes from TCRdb applying MiXCR to the RT-PCR reads. In the table there are over 65,000 distinct CDR3 sequences, around 27% of which are singletons. The sequenced sample was blood, either unsorted or a sorted T cell fraction (not recorded which). The receptor set was obtained from a human donor who was either an allogeneic HSCT recipient or a stem cell or donor lymphocyte infusion donor (not recorded which). It is not recorded whose cells these are; they may come from a transplant donor.

The chain recombines TRBV11-2 with TRBJ2-3; 7 bases agree with TRBD2. This CDR3 is built from 15 residues. The germline V gene has CDR1 SGHAT and CDR2 FQNNGV. The junction had 7 bases not matched to a gene; V was cut back by 7 bases and J by 0 bases. The CDR3 nucleotides read TGTGCCAGCATCCTCCTAGCGGCTAGCACAGATACGCAGTATTTT. It yields the protein CASILLAASTDTQYF.

The chain combines TRBV9 with TRBJ2-2, with D possibly matching TRBD1 (6 bases). This CDR3 is 17 amino acids long. Germline loops: CDR1 SGDLS, CDR2 YYNGEE. V lost 3 bases to trimming and J lost 4 bases, with 19 bases between them. CDR3 in DNA: TGTGCCAGCAGCGAGGGGACACCCCTTCCGAGCACCGGGGAGCTGTTTTTT. Translation gives CASSEGTPLPSTGELFF.

This rearrangement joins TRBV7-2 to TRBJ1-5; no definite D call. This CDR3 comprises 15 residues. Per the germline V gene, CDR1 is SGHTA and CDR2 is FQGNSA. The ends were cut back, 1 base at V and 5 bases at J, with 12 bases in the middle. The CDR3 sequence: CASSLGGNTDQPQHF. CDR3 DNA: TGTGCCAGCAGCTTAGGTGGGAATACCGATCAGCCCCAGCATTTT.

Ten or more counts support this clonotype. The V and J genes are TRBV5-1 and TRBJ2-3, with 10 bases matching TRBD1. V shed 4 bases, J shed 3 bases, and the junction held 17 bases outside the gene matches. This CDR3 is built from 19 residues. The germline gives CDR1 SGHRS, CDR2 YFSETQ. The CDR3, as DNA: TGCGCCAGCAGCACGACCGCCTGGGACAGGGGAGAGGGTACAGATACGCAGTATTTT. The encoded protein is CASSTTAWDRGEGTDTQYF.